One and the same sample provided the 6 T cell receptor beta chains below, sequenced in a study of CD8 T cells in Susac syndrome. The RNA, about 0.45 to 1 ug, was put through reverse transcription using random hexamers. One entry per CDR3 protein, called by TCRdb with MiXCR from the immunoSEQ multiplex PCR reads. This repertoire shows 160,000 or so distinct CDR3 sequences, roughly 95% found once; its top ten account for 0.16%. Input material: CD4+ T cells from PBMCs. These receptor sequences come from a human donor with Susac syndrome.

The rearrangement uses TRBV29-1 and TRBJ2-5; no definite D call. V gave up 8 bases and J gave up 0 bases, with 10 bases separating them. The CDR3 contains 12 residues. Looked up from germline, CDR1 is SQVTM and CDR2 is ANQGSEA. CDR3: CSSGSHQETQYF. The CDR3 DNA reads as TGCAGCTCTGGTTCCCACCAAGAGACCCAGTACTTC.

The J gene is TRBJ2-5, the V gene TRBV6-5; D is possibly TRBD1 (5 bases). The CDR3 has 13 amino acids. CDR1 and CDR2 from the germline V gene are MNHEY and SVGAGI. Trimming removed 6 bases at V and 4 bases at J, with 12 bases between. The CDR3 nucleotides read TGTGCCAGCAGGCCCAGGGTGGGAGAGACCCAGTACTTC. Translated, it gives CASRPRVGETQYF.

The gene calls are TRBV12-3 or TRBV12-4 and TRBJ1-2; D call uncertain. V lost 4 bases and J 3 bases, leaving 3 bases between the germline ends. The CDR3 consists of 11 residues. In DNA, the CDR3 is TGTGCCAGCAGTTCTGACTATGGCTACACCTTC. Its protein is CASSSDYGYTF.

The count of this clonotype is one. The chain joins TRBV10-3 to TRBJ2-5, with unresolved D. The germline CDR1 and CDR2 sequences are ENHRY and SYGVKD. The CDR3 is made up of 13 amino acids. V was shortened by 2 bases and J by 1 base, with 5 bases between the two germline ends. CDR3 bases: TGTGCCATCAGTGAGGCGTCCCAAGAGACCCAGTACTTC. It specifies CAISEASQETQYF.

This chain uses TRBV12-3 or TRBV12-4 with TRBJ2-2, with TRBD1 matching 8 bases. With V trimmed by 5 bases and J by 4 bases, 6 bases remained unmatched. This CDR3 region has 15 residues. CDR3 in DNA: TGTGCCAGCAGTATCCGGACAGGGAGCACCGGGGAGCTGTTTTTT. This translates into CASSIRTGSTGELFF.

V and J are TRBV2 and TRBJ1-6; the match to TRBD1 covers 8 bases. CDR3 size: 15 residues. V trimming: 5 bases; J trimming: 9 bases; junction bases outside the gene matches: 9. Germline loops: CDR1 SNHLY, CDR2 FYNNEI. In DNA form, the CDR3 reads TGTGCCAGCAGTATCACAGGGGGGGTCATTTCACCCCTCCACTTT. Translated: CASSITGGVISPLHF.